The 23 T cell receptor beta chains in this list originate from one sample, sequenced in a study of blood T cell repertoires in COVID-19. Data came from immunoSEQ multiplex PCR; TCRdb stores just in-frame clones and leaves some out. In the table there are 60,000 to 75,000 clones, around 85% of which are singletons. Sequenced material: peripheral blood. These receptors came from an elderly woman with active or convalescent COVID-19.

In this sample, this clone turned up once. The chain employs TRBV12-3 or TRBV12-4 and TRBJ2-7; possibly TRBD2 for D (5 bases). The CDR3 extends over 11 amino acids. Deletions cut 1 base from V and 9 bases from J, with 7 bases between. The CDR3 nucleotides read TGTGCCAGCAGTTTAGACGGAGGGCAGTACTTC. Amino acid sequence: CASSLDGGQYF.

This clone was counted between two and nine times. The chain employs TRBV6-5 and TRBJ1-2; 7 bases line up with TRBD1. In germline, CDR1 is MNHEY, CDR2 SVGAGI. This CDR3 has 14 amino acids. Trimming cost V 6 bases and J 5 bases; bases outside gene matches: 9. CDR3 coding DNA: TGTGCCAGCAGCAACGGACAGGCGGTTTATGGCTACACCTTC. Translated: CASSNGQAVYGYTF.

The chain employs TRBV28 and TRBJ1-2; D may be TRBD1 (6 bases). The V end was cut by 7 bases, the J end by 4 bases, with 22 bases between. The CDR3 runs to 16 residues. CDR1 MDHEN and CDR2 SYDVKM come from the germline V gene. CDR3 protein: CASKSGGSGGGYGYTF. The DNA for the CDR3 is TGTGCCAGCAAGAGTGGCGGGTCGGGGGGCGGCTATGGCTACACCTTC.

The V and J genes are TRBV13 and TRBJ1-4, with D tentatively TRBD1 (5 bases). V was cut by 0 bases and J by 8 bases, with 10 bases left in between. From germline, CDR1 is PRHDT and CDR2 FYEKMQ (reference sequence). The CDR3 sequence is 14 residues long. The DNA for the CDR3 is TGTGCCAGCAGCTTAGGAGCGGAGGGGGAAAAACTGTTTTTT. This gives the protein CASSLGAEGEKLFF.

The rearrangement links TRBV29-1 to TRBJ2-7; 9 bases are shared with TRBD1. Unmatched junction bases numbered 3, after V lost 6 bases and J lost 0 bases. CDR3 size: 13 residues. CDR1 and CDR2 (germline): SQVTM, ANQGSEA. The CDR3 nucleotides read TGCAGCGTCCGGACAGGGGTCTCCTACGAGCAGTACTTC. Amino acid sequence: CSVRTGVSYEQYF.

This clone is a singleton in its sample. The rearrangement links TRBV11-1 to TRBJ1-6; the match to TRBD1 covers 9 bases. This CDR3 has 15 residues. Looked up from germline, CDR1 is SGHAT and CDR2 is FQDESV (reference sequence). The ends lost 5 bases at V and 7 bases at J; junction bases unmatched: 6. CDR3 sequence reads: CASSGRTGANSPLHF. CDR3 nucleotide sequence: TGTGCCAGCAGCGGTAGGACAGGGGCAAATTCACCCCTCCACTTT.

In its sample, this clone was seen once. CDR3 region: CASSPTQGNYNEQFF. The CDR3 DNA follows: TGTGCCAGCTCCCCAACCCAGGGAAACTACAATGAGCAGTTCTTC. V gene TRBV18 combines with J gene TRBJ2-1; D is possibly TRBD1 (5 bases). CDR1 KGHSH and CDR2 LQKENI come from the germline V gene. V gave up 6 bases and J gave up 3 bases, with 15 bases separating them. This CDR3 spans 15 amino acids.

CDR3 in amino acids: CASSVWGRDNEQFF. CDR3 nucleotide sequence: TGTGCCAGCAGTGTGTGGGGGCGGGACAATGAGCAGTTCTTC. The V and J genes are TRBV2 and TRBJ2-1, with D perhaps TRBD1 (6 bases). The CDR3 has 14 residues. V was clipped by 4 bases and J by 5 bases, with 12 bases between them. Germline assignment: CDR1 SNHLY and CDR2 FYNNEI. The entire variable domain, with the rest obtained from reference TRBV2 and TRBJ2-1, is as follows: EPEVTQTPSHQVTQMGQEVILRCVPISNHLYFYWYRQILGQKVEFLVSFYNNEISEKSEIFDDQFSVERPDGSNFTLKIRSTKLEDSAMYFCASSVWGRDNEQFFGPGTRLTVL.

V gene TRBV29-1 combines with J gene TRBJ1-1, with 7 positions matching TRBD1. The germline gives CDR1 SQVTM, CDR2 ANQGSEA. The ends lost 4 bases at V and 4 bases at J; junction bases unmatched: 3. This CDR3 has 12 residues. CDR3 bases: TGCAGCGTTGTGGAGGGGGCCACTGAAGCTTTCTTT. Its translation is CSVVEGATEAFF.

This clone is labeled medium-sized. The V call is TRBV19, the J call TRBJ2-1, with D perhaps matching TRBD1 (5 bases). CDR1 and CDR2 (germline): LNHDA, SQIVND (reference sequence). The CDR3 sequence is 15 residues long. With 0 bases removed from V and 7 bases from J, the gap between germline ends came to 13 bases. The DNA for the CDR3 is TGTGCCAGTAGTATAGATCTCGGCAGGGTGAATGAGCAGTTCTTC. Translation: CASSIDLGRVNEQFF.

The genes are TRBV10-1 and TRBJ1-5; D gene unclear. The CDR3 has 16 amino acids. The germline gives CDR1 WNHNN, CDR2 SYGVQD (reference sequence). V was pared by 3 bases and J by 3 bases, with 15 bases between. The CDR3 nucleotides are TGCGCCAGCAGTGACCTGGCGTACGGACTCAATCAGCCCCAGCATTTT. Its translation: CASSDLAYGLNQPQHF.

This clone was seen just once. The chain combines TRBV3-1 (or the pseudogene TRBV3-2) with TRBJ2-5; D is undetermined. V gave up 3 bases and J gave up 2 bases, with 4 bases separating them. The CDR3 loop spans 12 amino acids. Germline V gives CDR1 LGHDT, CDR2 YNNKEL (reference sequence). Here the CDR3 reads CASSQTQETQYF. CDR3 bases: TGTGCCAGCAGCCAGACTCAAGAGACCCAGTACTTC.

The chain has TRBV7-2 and TRBJ2-1; 8 bases align to TRBD2. CDR1 SGHTA and CDR2 FQGNSA come from the germline V gene. V trimming: 3 bases; J trimming: 6 bases; junction bases outside the gene matches: 13. The CDR3 extends over 17 amino acids. CDR3 in amino acids: CASSFGNPAGAGNEQFF. The CDR3 coding sequence is TGTGCCAGCAGCTTCGGGAACCCAGCGGGAGCCGGCAATGAGCAGTTCTTC.

This chain links TRBV6-6 with TRBJ2-1, with 7 bases identical to TRBD2. V gave up 5 bases and J gave up 7 bases; unmatched junction bases: 8. CDR1 and CDR2 from the germline V gene are MNHNY and SVGAGI (reference sequence). This CDR3 contains 14 residues. The CDR3 reads CASSPPLADNEQFF. The DNA of the CDR3 is TGTGCCAGCAGTCCGCCCCTAGCGGATAATGAGCAGTTCTTC.

This clone appeared a few times. One junction end disagrees with the germline gene, perhaps due to a read error. The chain links TRBV4-2 to TRBJ1-1; D call uncertain. CDR3 length: 13 amino acids. Germline V gives CDR1 LGHNA, CDR2 YNFKEQ. CDR3 protein: CASSGRSAPEAFF. CDR3 bases: TGTGCCAGCAGCGGACGTAGCGCCCCTGAGGCTTTCTTT.

The table lists this clone with a few counts. The chain uses TRBV3-1 (or the pseudogene TRBV3-2) and TRBJ2-6, with no clear D. The V end lost 5 bases, the J end lost 1 base, and 12 bases lay between the germline ends. The CDR3 sequence is 16 residues long. CDR1 LGHDT and CDR2 YNNKEL come from the germline V gene (reference sequence). The CDR3 region has the DNA TGTGCCAGCAGCTACATTTTGTCTTCTGGGGCCAACGTCCTGACTTTC. It codes for CASSYILSSGANVLTF.

The chain is built from TRBV4-1 and TRBJ1-4; 7 nucleotides agree with TRBD1. Unmatched junction bases numbered 4, after V lost 1 base and J lost 8 bases. The CDR3 sequence is 14 residues long. CDR1 and CDR2 (germline): MGHRA, YSYEKL. The CDR3 coding sequence is TGCGCCAGCAGCCAAGGACAGGGAATCGAAAAACTGTTTTTT. This sequence encodes CASSQGQGIEKLFF.

This sequence joins TRBV4-3 and TRBJ2-6; TRBD1 is a possible D gene (6 bases). CDR3 length equals 16 residues. Per the germline V gene, CDR1 is LGHNA and CDR2 is YSLEER. V shed 4 bases and J shed 4 bases, with 14 bases lying between them. CDR3 amino acids: CASSRHPGEGANVLTF. The CDR3 DNA reads as TGCGCCAGCAGCCGCCACCCAGGGGAAGGGGCCAACGTCCTGACTTTC.

The V gene is TRBV11-2, the J gene TRBJ2-7, with 7 bases fitting TRBD1. V dropped 7 bases and J dropped 1; count of bases not matched to a gene: 16. The CDR3 has 17 amino acids. Germline CDR1 and CDR2: SGHAT and FQNNGV. The CDR3 bases are TGTGCCAGCACCATATACTTTGACAGGGTCGAGTCCTACGAGCAGTACTTC. This codes for CASTIYFDRVESYEQYF.

This chain uses TRBV7-2 with TRBJ1-6, with 7 positions matching TRBD1. Germline V CDR1 and CDR2: SGHTA, FQGNSA. The junction had 13 bases not matched to a gene; V was cut back by 6 bases and J by 8 bases. This CDR3 has 16 amino acids. The CDR3 DNA follows: TGTGCCAGCAGTCCAGTCGAACAGGGGCCTTATTCACCCCTCCACTTT. Translation: CASSPVEQGPYSPLHF.

DNA for the CDR3: TGCGCCAGCAGCTTGGACAAGCAGGGTACCGGGGAGCTGTTTTTT. This encodes CASSLDKQGTGELFF. The V call is TRBV5-1, the J call TRBJ2-2; TRBD1 is a possible D gene (5 bases). The germline CDR1 and CDR2 sequences are SGHRS and YFSETQ. Trimming pared 0 bases from V and 5 bases from J, leaving 11 bases between. This CDR3 has 15 residues.

This clone was seen more than once but under ten times. The chain has TRBV7-9 and TRBJ1-1, with no clear D. V lost 3 bases and J lost 0, with 5 bases in between. This CDR3 contains 13 residues. Germline lookup yields CDR1 SEHNR and CDR2 FQNEAQ (reference sequence). CDR3 loop: CASSFTVNTEAFF. DNA for the CDR3: TGTGCCAGCAGCTTCACAGTGAACACTGAAGCTTTCTTT.

The chain carries TRBV28 and TRBJ2-3; a possible D gene is TRBD1 (6 bases). This CDR3 is 12 amino acids long. Trimming took off 9 bases at V and 5 bases at J, with 12 bases between the two ends. Germline assignment: CDR1 MDHEN and CDR2 SYDVKM. The CDR3 loop reads CARRTGQDTQYF. The CDR3 region has the DNA TGTGCCAGAAGAACAGGGCAAGATACGCAGTATTTT.